This T cell receptor beta chain was captured in a study of T cell responses to AZD1222 COVID-19 vaccine. General study findings and limits: White British people made up most donors, females outnumbered males, and clonal diversity was possibly underestimated.

As to this clone: The antigen is undetermined.

Assay: immunoSEQ multiplex PCR; the TCRdb copy retains only in-frame clones and omits some. The sample shows 150,000 to 200,000 clones, 80% to 90% of them seen only once. Trimming removed 7 bases from V and 7 bases from J, with 17 bases in between. The CDR3 contains 14 residues. Germline-derived CDR1 and CDR2 are SGHTA and FQGNSA. This clonotype originated in an adult in good health. Source: peripheral blood, taken on day 0 of AZD1222 vaccination. The chain employs TRBV7-2 and TRBJ2-1, with D possibly matching TRBD2 (6 bases). The CDR3 DNA reads TGTGCCAGCACCTCTCCCGGACTACTGAATGAGCAGTTCTTC. Translating it yields CASTSPGLLNEQFF.